Following are 8 T cell receptor beta chains from one sample sequenced in a study of OX40 agonist ivuxolimab in advanced cancers. Repertoires were generated with immunoSEQ multiplex PCR, while TCRdb's copy carries only in-frame clones and drops some. The sample contains 45,000 to 50,000 clones, roughly 87% of which appear only once. Specimen: CD4+ or CD8+ T cells sorted from blood, collected in a trial of the OX40 agonist ivuxolimab. The origin of the receptors is an adult with an advanced solid tumor such as melanoma, head and neck, liver or kidney cancer.

The genes are TRBV5-4 and TRBJ2-1; 7 positions agree with TRBD2. Trimming cost V 3 bases and J 4 bases; bases outside gene matches: 7. Germline CDR1 SGHNT, CDR2 YYREEE (reference sequence). CDR3 length equals 15 residues. DNA for the CDR3: TGTGCCAGCAGCTACCGGGACTACCTATACAATGAGCAGTTCTTC. Protein product: CASSYRDYLYNEQFF.

CDR3 DNA sequence: TGCAGCGTTGACGTTATCTTGACTGGGACTAGCGGGGGTCGGGGGGAGACCCAGTACTTC. Translated: CSVDVILTGTSGGRGETQYF. V is TRBV29-1 and J is TRBJ2-5; TRBD2 agrees at 14 bases. V lost 3 bases and J lost 5; bases outside the gene matches: 20. The CDR3 totals 20 residues. CDR1 is SQVTM, CDR2 ANQGSEA, per germline.

The chain is built from TRBV11-1 and TRBJ1-4, with D possibly TRBD1 on 5 matching bases. The CDR3 sequence is 15 residues long. Trimming took off 3 bases at V and 8 bases at J, with 16 bases between the two ends. In germline, CDR1 is SGHAT, CDR2 FQDESV (reference sequence). CDR3 loop: CASSFGLQGGEKLFF. CDR3 DNA sequence: TGTGCCAGCAGCTTTGGACTTCAGGGAGGAGAAAAACTGTTTTTT.

The chain has TRBV19 and TRBJ1-4; maybe TRBD1 (5 bases). V shed 11 bases and J shed 8 bases, with 24 bases lying between them. CDR1 is LNHDA and CDR2 is SQIVND in the germline V gene (reference sequence). The CDR3 is 15 residues long. Written as DNA, the CDR3 is TGTGCCCGACCACCCCCCAGGGAAGGTGGAGAAAAACTGTTTTTT. Protein sequence: CARPPPREGGEKLFF.

This clone was recorded once. The chain employs TRBV6-4 and TRBJ2-1; 7 nucleotides agree with TRBD2. CDR3 length: 15 amino acids. Losses at the gene ends were 5 bases for V and 4 bases for J; bases not matched to a gene: 8. Germline CDR1 MRHNA, CDR2 SNTAGT. The CDR3 sequence is CASSLSGLNYNEQFF. The CDR3 region has the DNA TGTGCCAGCAGTCTTAGCGGGCTTAATTACAATGAGCAGTTCTTC.

The chain has TRBV29-1 and TRBJ1-5; D perhaps matches TRBD1 (5 bases). V was shortened by 3 bases and J by 5 bases, with 8 bases between the two germline ends. Per the germline V gene, CDR1 is SQVTM and CDR2 is ANQGSEA. The CDR3 covers 12 residues. The CDR3 nucleotides read TGCAGCGTTGAGGGGGAAGATCAGCCCCAGCATTTT. Translating it yields CSVEGEDQPQHF.

This sequence joins TRBV5-5 and TRBJ1-1; the D gene is possibly TRBD1 (5 bases). CDR3 length equals 15 residues. CDR1 SGHKS and CDR2 YYEKEE come from the germline V gene (reference sequence). The V gene lost 4 bases and the J gene lost 2 bases, with 15 bases spanning the gap. Here the CDR3 DNA reads TGTGCCAGCAGCCTCGCGCGGGGGATAAACACTGAAGCTTTCTTT. Amino acids: CASSLARGINTEAFF.

This clone came up once. The J gene is TRBJ1-2, the V gene TRBV4-1; D possibly corresponds to TRBD1 (6 bases). Germline values: CDR1 MGHRA, CDR2 YSYEKL. This CDR3 contains 18 residues. V lost 0 bases, J lost 8 bases, and 25 bases lay in between. The chain's CDR3 is CASSQEHASAGGAGGYTF. The CDR3 region has the DNA TGCGCCAGCAGCCAAGAACACGCTTCAGCCGGGGGGGCCGGAGGCTACACCTTC.